These T cell receptor beta chains were read from a single sample in a study of naive and memory T cell subsets. TCRdb called the UMI-ligation and nested PCR reads again in MiXCR, with one record for every CDR3 protein. The data contain 120,000 to 150,000 distinct CDR3 sequences, about 17% of them singletons. Sequenced material: naive CD4+ T cells from blood. The receptors here all came from a human donor in good health. The CDR3 runs from the conserved cysteine through the conserved F or W. The order of the fields is J gene, V gene, CDR3 protein.

>TRBJ2-1|TRBV11-2
CASGQARVPDNEQFF
>TRBJ1-1|TRBV7-9
CASSDRNTEAFF
>TRBJ2-1|TRBV7-3
CASSLRRWGGIAGENEQFF
>TRBJ1-4|TRBV7-2
CASSIQNPKSRKLFF
>TRBJ1-4|TRBV29-1
CSVGQGRDEKLFF
>TRBJ2-3|TRBV19
CASSIGGRANTDTQYF
>TRBJ2-5|TRBV12-3/TRBV12-4
CASSRQTGLQETQYF
>TRBJ2-7|TRBV7-2
CASSLVPTSGKPYEQYF
>TRBJ2-2|TRBV7-9
CASSLAPGGNTGELFF
>TRBJ1-4|TRBV7-2
CASSPRGATNEKLFF
>TRBJ2-7|TRBV5-1
CASSTWTGYEQYF
>TRBJ2-4|TRBV7-2
CASTLQGLRKNIQYF
>TRBJ2-6|TRBV7-9
CASRSNQGRTRSGANVLTF
>TRBJ2-7|TRBV6-6
CASSPNRVASYEQYF
>TRBJ2-7|TRBV20-1
CSARGTFFGRANYEQYF
>TRBJ1-5|TRBV10-3
CAIGGAADSNQPQHF
>TRBJ2-7|TRBV4-1
CASSQEGWKGLKGEQYF
>TRBJ2-7|TRBV12-3/TRBV12-4
CASTRGTYEQYF
>TRBJ2-7|TRBV7-2
CASSLTGTGGYEQYF
>TRBJ1-1|TRBV29-1
CSVEDGQGARAFF
>TRBJ2-1|TRBV12-3/TRBV12-4
CASSLGLAGAANEQFF
>TRBJ1-2|TRBV19
CASSTWDRGLRYGYTF
>TRBJ2-7|TRBV20-1
CSARETSGSSYEQYF
>TRBJ2-7|TRBV6-6
CASSYSLAGDEQYF
>TRBJ2-6|TRBV2
CASSDDEGLLWFGANVLTF
>TRBJ2-1|TRBV6-1
CASSAQTGTSRVDEQFF
>TRBJ2-5|TRBV24-1
CATSDPPDLEYQETQYF
>TRBJ2-3|TRBV12-3/TRBV12-4
CASSLGPGLAGSTDTQYF
>TRBJ1-6|TRBV28
CASLTAGPRAQQLHF
>TRBJ2-1|TRBV3-1
CASSRGLAGVYYEQFF
>TRBJ1-2|TRBV6-1
CASSPPGGRGYGYTF
>TRBJ1-2|TRBV18
CASSPGGRSYYGYTF
>TRBJ2-3|TRBV5-4
CASSLDPTDTQYF
>TRBJ1-3|TRBV4-2
CASSQAGTGNTIYF
>TRBJ2-1|TRBV20-1
CSARDPWAPKNNEQFF
>TRBJ1-1|TRBV28
CASSVLTGANTEAFF
>TRBJ2-6|TRBV23-1
CASSPPGVFSGANVLTF
>TRBJ2-7|TRBV7-2
CASSSLSGYRREQYF
>TRBJ1-4|TRBV28
CASSLLNEKLFF
>TRBJ1-2|TRBV30
CAWTRGAEGYTF
>TRBJ2-1|TRBV14
CASGQESGLAVDNEQFF
>TRBJ2-1|TRBV24-1
CATSDPNHPGQGTYNEQFF
>TRBJ1-5|TRBV7-8
CASSLEDRSNQPQHF
>TRBJ2-7|TRBV25-1
CASSRTGLAVPYEQYF
>TRBJ2-1|TRBV7-3
CASSQPTGKAYNEQFF
>TRBJ2-7|TRBV30
CAWTDGTTYEQYF
>TRBJ2-1|TRBV19
CASSIAFLENYNEQFF
>TRBJ2-3|TRBV3-1
CASSHTQAGVDTQYF
>TRBJ2-5|TRBV5-1
CASSAGTSGTQETQYF
>TRBJ2-3|TRBV30
CAWSRQGIPDTQYF
>TRBJ2-1|TRBV12-3/TRBV12-4
CASSLGQGSSNEQFF
>TRBJ2-3|TRBV29-1
CSVEGTSGTSTDTQYF
>TRBJ2-3|TRBV7-6
CASSLGGSGSDTQYF
>TRBJ2-7|TRBV28
CASLEGAGEQYF
>TRBJ2-1|TRBV5-1
CASSLVAGGSNEQFF
>TRBJ2-7|TRBV6-2/TRBV6-3
CASSYVPGTGTREQYF
>TRBJ1-1|TRBV10-3
CAISDSALNTEAFF
>TRBJ1-4|TRBV29-1
CSAGQLNEKLFF
>TRBJ1-4|TRBV7-2
CASSTTLWGSNEKLFF